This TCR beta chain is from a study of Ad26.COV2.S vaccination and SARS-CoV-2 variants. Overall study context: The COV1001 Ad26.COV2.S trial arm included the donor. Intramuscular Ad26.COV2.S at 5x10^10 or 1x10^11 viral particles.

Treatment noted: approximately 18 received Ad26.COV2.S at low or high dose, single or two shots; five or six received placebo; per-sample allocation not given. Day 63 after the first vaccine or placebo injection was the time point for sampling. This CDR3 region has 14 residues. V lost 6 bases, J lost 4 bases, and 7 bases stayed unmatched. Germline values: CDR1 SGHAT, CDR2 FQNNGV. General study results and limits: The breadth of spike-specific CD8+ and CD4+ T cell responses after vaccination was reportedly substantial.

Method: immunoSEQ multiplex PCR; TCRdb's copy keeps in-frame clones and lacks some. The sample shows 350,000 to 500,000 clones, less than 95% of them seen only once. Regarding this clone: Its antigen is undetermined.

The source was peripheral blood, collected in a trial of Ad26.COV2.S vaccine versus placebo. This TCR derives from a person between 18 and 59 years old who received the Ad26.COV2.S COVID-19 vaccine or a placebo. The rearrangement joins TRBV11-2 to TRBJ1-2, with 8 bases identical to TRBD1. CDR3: CASRPTGGGYGYTF. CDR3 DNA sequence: TGTGCCAGCAGACCTACAGGGGGTGGCTATGGCTACACCTTC. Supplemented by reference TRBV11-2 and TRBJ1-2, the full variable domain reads EAGVAQSPRYKIIEKRQSVAFWCNPISGHATLYWYQQILGQGPKLLIQFQNNGVVDDSQLPKDRFSAERLKGVDSTLKIQPAKLEDSAVYLCASRPTGGGYGYTFGSGTRLTVV.